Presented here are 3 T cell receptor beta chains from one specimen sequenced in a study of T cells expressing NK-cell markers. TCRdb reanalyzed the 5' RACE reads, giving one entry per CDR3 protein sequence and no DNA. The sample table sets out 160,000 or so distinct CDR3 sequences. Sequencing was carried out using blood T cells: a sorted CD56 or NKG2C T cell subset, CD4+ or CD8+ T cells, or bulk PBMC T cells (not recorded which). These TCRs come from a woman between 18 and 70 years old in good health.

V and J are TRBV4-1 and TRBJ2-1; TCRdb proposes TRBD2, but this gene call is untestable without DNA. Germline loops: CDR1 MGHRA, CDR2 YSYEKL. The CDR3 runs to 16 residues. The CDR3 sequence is CASSQALAVSYNEQFF.

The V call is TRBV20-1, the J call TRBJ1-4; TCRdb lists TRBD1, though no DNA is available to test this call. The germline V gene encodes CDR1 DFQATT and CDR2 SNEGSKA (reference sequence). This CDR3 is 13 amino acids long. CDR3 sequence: CSARDGPGEKLFF.

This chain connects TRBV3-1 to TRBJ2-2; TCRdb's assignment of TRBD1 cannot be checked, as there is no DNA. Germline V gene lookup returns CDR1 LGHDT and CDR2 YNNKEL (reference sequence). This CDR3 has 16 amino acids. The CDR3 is CASSQARTGLTGELFF.